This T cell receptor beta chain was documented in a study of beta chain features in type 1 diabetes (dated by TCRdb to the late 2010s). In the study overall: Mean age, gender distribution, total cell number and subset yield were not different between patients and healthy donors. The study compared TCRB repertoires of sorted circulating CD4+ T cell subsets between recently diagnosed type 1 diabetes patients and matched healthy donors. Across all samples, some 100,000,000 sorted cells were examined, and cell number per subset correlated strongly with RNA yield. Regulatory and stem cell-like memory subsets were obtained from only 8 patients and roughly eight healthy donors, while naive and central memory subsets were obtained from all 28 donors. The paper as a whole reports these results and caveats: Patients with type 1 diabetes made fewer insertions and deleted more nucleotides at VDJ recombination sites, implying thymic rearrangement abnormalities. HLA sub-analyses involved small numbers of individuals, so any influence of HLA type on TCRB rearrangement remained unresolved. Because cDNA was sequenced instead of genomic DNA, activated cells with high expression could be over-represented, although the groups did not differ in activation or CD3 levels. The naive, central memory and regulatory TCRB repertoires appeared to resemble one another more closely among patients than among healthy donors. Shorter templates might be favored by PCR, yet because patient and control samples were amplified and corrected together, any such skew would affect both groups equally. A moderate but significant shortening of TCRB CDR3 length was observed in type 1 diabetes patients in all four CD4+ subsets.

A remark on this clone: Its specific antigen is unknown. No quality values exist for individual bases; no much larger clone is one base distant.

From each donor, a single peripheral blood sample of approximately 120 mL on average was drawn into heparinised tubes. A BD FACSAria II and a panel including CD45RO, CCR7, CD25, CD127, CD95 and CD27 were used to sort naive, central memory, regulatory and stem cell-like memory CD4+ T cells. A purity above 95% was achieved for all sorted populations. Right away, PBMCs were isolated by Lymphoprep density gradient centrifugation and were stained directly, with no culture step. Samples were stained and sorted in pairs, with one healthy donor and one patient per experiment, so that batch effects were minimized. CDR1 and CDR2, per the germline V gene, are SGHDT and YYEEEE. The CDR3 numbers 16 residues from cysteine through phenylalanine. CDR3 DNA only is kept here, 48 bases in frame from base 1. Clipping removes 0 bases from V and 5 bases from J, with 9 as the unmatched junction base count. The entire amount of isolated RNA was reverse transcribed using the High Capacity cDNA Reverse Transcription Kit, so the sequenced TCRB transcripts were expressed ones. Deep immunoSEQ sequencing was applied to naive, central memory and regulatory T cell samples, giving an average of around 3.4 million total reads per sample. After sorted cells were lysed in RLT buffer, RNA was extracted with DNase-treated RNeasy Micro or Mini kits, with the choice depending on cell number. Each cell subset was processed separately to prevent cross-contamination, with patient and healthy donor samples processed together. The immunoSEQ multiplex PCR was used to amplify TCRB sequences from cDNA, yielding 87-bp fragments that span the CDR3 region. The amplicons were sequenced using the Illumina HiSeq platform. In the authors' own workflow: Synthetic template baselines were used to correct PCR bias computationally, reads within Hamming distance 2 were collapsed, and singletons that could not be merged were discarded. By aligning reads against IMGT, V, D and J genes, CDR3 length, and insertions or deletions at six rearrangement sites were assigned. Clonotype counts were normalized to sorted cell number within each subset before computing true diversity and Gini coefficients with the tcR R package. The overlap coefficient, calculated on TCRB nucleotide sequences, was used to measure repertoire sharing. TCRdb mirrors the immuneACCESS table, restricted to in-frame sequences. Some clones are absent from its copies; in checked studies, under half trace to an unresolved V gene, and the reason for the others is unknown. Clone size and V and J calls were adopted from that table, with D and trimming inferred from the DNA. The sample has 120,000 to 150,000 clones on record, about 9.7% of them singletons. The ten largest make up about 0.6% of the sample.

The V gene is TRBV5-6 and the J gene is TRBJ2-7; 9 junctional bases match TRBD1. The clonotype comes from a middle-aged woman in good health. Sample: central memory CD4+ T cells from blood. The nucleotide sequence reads TGTGCCAGCAGCTTGGGACAGGGGGACTTTATCCACGAGCAGTACTTC. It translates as CASSLGQGDFIHEQYF.